Sequencing of this TCR beta chain was carried out in a study of blood T cell repertoires in COVID-19. Study at large: The cDNA or gDNA used as material had been derived from T cells, B-cell-depleted T cells, or PBMCs.

CDR3 size: 16 residues. Trimming shortened V by 3 bases and J by 5 bases, and 19 bases separated the two germline ends. Germline assignment: CDR1 SNHLY and CDR2 FYNNEI. Measured with immunoSEQ multiplex PCR; TCRdb has only the in-frame clones, and not every one. The sample includes some 200,000 clones, more than 75% of them seen just once. Participant age was about 18 to 89 years, and participants resided in approximately 24 US areas. What the recovered Cohort 3 donors had was two negative PCRs, clearance, or symptom resolution. This clonotype was obtained from a woman aged 45-59 years who had recovered from COVID-19. Sequenced input: PBMCs or T cells enriched from blood (not recorded which). This chain joins TRBV2 and TRBJ1-1; D is perhaps TRBD1 (6 bases). The CDR3 DNA follows: TGTGCCAGCAGTGAGAATCCAGGGGTTGTGAGGACTGAAGCTTTCTTT. It codes for CASSENPGVVRTEAFF.